This TCR beta chain was recovered during a study of Graves' ophthalmopathy and Graves' hyperthyroidism. As the template, RNA transcripts were used to amplify TCR beta CDR3 regions. RT-PCR was first run with HTBI primers, then multiplex PCR in a second round. TCRdb reprocessed the multiplex PCR reads via MiXCR and lists one record per CDR3 protein. The repertoire consists of some 390,000 distinct CDR3 sequences, with about a sixth occurring once and the leading ten covering around 1.6%. This clonotype was counted many times. Germline trimming cut 5 bases from V and 3 bases from J; bases unmatched to any gene: 8. CDR1 and CDR2 (germline): MRHNA, SNTAGT. This CDR3 is 17 amino acids long.

Source material: peripheral blood. The TCR comes from a woman under 30 with Graves' ophthalmopathy. The rearrangement links TRBV6-4 to TRBJ1-3; 12 bases are a match to TRBD1. CDR3 loop: CASSTGTGGFSGNTIYF. CDR3 coding DNA: TGTGCCAGCAGTACCGGGACAGGGGGCTTCAGTGGAAACACCATATATTTT.